The present T cell receptor beta chain was sequenced within a study of T cell responses to AZD1222 COVID-19 vaccine. Concerning this clone itself: Antigen: not known.

General study points: Spike-wide vaccine-associated CD4 TCRs dominated at 160-218 and 743-854. Sampled repertoires all dated from after the peak T cell response.

The data were produced by immunoSEQ multiplex PCR, yet TCRdb's version contains in-frame clones alone and is incomplete. The sample records 150,000 to 200,000 clones, around 88% being singletons. This CDR3 contains 13 residues. Germline V gene lookup returns CDR1 LGHNA and CDR2 YNFKEQ. The V gene lost 0 bases and the J gene lost 5 bases, with 5 bases spanning the gap. Source: peripheral blood, taken 28 days after the second AZD1222 dose. The rearrangement uses TRBV4-2 and TRBJ1-5, with D unresolved. The receptor was isolated from an adult who received the AZD1222 COVID-19 vaccine. The CDR3 DNA is TGTGCCAGCAGCCAAGATGAGCATCAGCCCCAGCATTTT. This encodes CASSQDEHQPQHF.